The 17 T cell receptor beta chains listed next were all sequenced from one sample in a study of blood T cell repertoires in COVID-19. Assay: immunoSEQ multiplex PCR; the TCRdb copy retains only in-frame clones and omits some. The data contain tens of thousands of clones, roughly 82% of them seen just once; the ten biggest clones take up approximately 7.3%. What was sequenced was peripheral blood. The receptors were gathered from a human donor in a cohort sampled during active COVID-19.

This chain joins TRBV4-1 and TRBJ1-3; D is undetermined. The V end was cut by 2 bases, the J end by 8 bases, with 22 bases between. From germline, CDR1 is MGHRA and CDR2 YSYEKL. The CDR3 contains 17 residues. This CDR3 is CASSQPTLGPSADTIYF. As DNA, the CDR3 is TGCGCCAGCAGCCAACCTACTCTGGGCCCCTCGGCAGACACCATATATTTT.

The gene calls are TRBV7-2 and TRBJ1-1; 9 nucleotides match TRBD1. This CDR3 comprises 16 residues. Germline V gene data show CDR1 as SGHTA and CDR2 as FQGNSA. The ends lost 5 bases at V and 5 bases at J; junction bases unmatched: 12. CDR3 nucleotide sequence: TGTGCCAGCAGCCTTAGCCCGACAGGGGGAAGGACTGAAGCTTTCTTT. Translating it yields CASSLSPTGGRTEAFF.

V and J are TRBV6-6 and TRBJ1-2; perhaps TRBD1 as D (5 bases). The V end was cut by 8 bases, the J end by 8 bases, with 15 bases between. Germline loops: CDR1 MNHNY, CDR2 SVGAGI (reference sequence). The length of the CDR3 is 12 residues. CDR3 region: CASAPGVPGYTF. In DNA form, the CDR3 reads TGTGCCAGCGCCCCGGGGGTACCAGGCTACACCTTC.

The chain uses TRBV11-2 and TRBJ2-7; D perhaps matches TRBD2 (7 bases). V was cut by 7 bases and J by 5 bases, with 18 bases left in between. Germline loops: CDR1 SGHAT, CDR2 FQNNGV. The CDR3 contains 14 residues. CDR3 nucleotide sequence: TGTGCCAGCACGGGGCGGGGGCTGGTCGACGAGCAGTACTTC. The encoded protein is CASTGRGLVDEQYF.

The gene calls are TRBV7-6 and TRBJ2-3; 11 nucleotides match TRBD2. Unmatched junction bases numbered 9, after V lost 2 bases and J lost 2 bases. The length of the CDR3 is 18 residues. Germline values: CDR1 SGHVS, CDR2 FNYEAQ. The CDR3 protein is CASSLIAASGGPTDTQYF. The CDR3 coding sequence is TGTGCCAGCAGCTTAATAGCGGCTAGCGGGGGGCCCACAGATACGCAGTATTTT.

The chain employs TRBV5-1 and TRBJ1-2; D is perhaps TRBD1 (5 bases). The germline V gene has CDR1 SGHRS and CDR2 YFSETQ. The CDR3 has 19 residues. With 4 bases removed from V and 6 bases from J, the gap between germline ends came to 31 bases. CDR3 sequence: CASSREGSGLQTAADGYTF. The CDR3 DNA is TGCGCCAGCAGCCGGGAGGGGTCGGGACTGCAGACCGCGGCGGATGGCTACACCTTC.

This chain links TRBV11-2 with TRBJ2-3, with D possibly being TRBD2 (5 bases). Germline loops: CDR1 SGHAT, CDR2 FQNNGV. Trimming shortened V by 5 bases and J by 2 bases, and 8 bases separated the two germline ends. The CDR3 has 13 residues. The CDR3, as DNA: TGTGCCAGCAGCGCCCGGGACACAGATACGCAGTATTTT. Amino acid sequence: CASSARDTDTQYF.

This chain joins TRBV25-1 and TRBJ1-4; D might be TRBD1 (6 bases). Per the germline V gene, CDR1 is MGHDK and CDR2 is SYGVNS. The CDR3 has 16 amino acids. V dropped 4 bases and J dropped 8 bases, with 20 bases sitting between them. The CDR3 DNA follows: TGTGCCAGCAGTGCCTCACGAGGGGGTTTAGGGGAAAAACTGTTTTTT. This sequence encodes CASSASRGGLGEKLFF.

This chain links TRBV2 with TRBJ1-1; the D is unclear. The CDR3 loop spans 13 amino acids. Germline CDR1 and CDR2: SNHLY and FYNNEI. V lost 6 bases and J 5 bases, leaving 13 bases between the germline ends. CDR3: CASSNLRETEAFF. The CDR3 nucleotides are TGTGCCAGCAGCAATCTGCGGGAAACTGAAGCTTTCTTT.

Only one count was recorded for this clone. V is TRBV5-1 and J is TRBJ2-1; TRBD2 aligns across 12 bases. This CDR3 is built from 16 residues. J was trimmed by 7 bases and V by 0 bases; bases with no gene match: 5. CDR1 is SGHRS and CDR2 is YFSETQ in the germline V gene. CDR3 coding DNA: TGCGCCAGCAGCTTGGAGTCTAGCGGGGGGGTTAATGAGCAGTTCTTC. It specifies CASSLESSGGVNEQFF.

DNA of the CDR3: TGTGCCAGTACCCGGGTTAGCAATCAGCCCCAGCATTTT. This translates into CASTRVSNQPQHF. The J gene is TRBJ1-5, the V gene TRBV19; D gene uncertain. Germline values: CDR1 LNHDA, CDR2 SQIVND (reference sequence). With 7 bases removed from V and 0 bases from J, the gap between germline ends came to 7 bases. CDR3 length equals 13 residues.

V is TRBV24-1 and J is TRBJ1-2; D is undetermined. Germline values: CDR1 KGHDR, CDR2 SFDVKD. Trimming took 3 bases from V and 8 from J, leaving 9 bases between them. CDR3 length equals 12 residues. As DNA, the CDR3 is TGTGCCACCAGTGATCCGATTCAGGGCTACACCTTC. This translates into CATSDPIQGYTF.

V is TRBV9 and J is TRBJ1-6, with D possibly TRBD1 on 6 matching bases. CDR1 is SGDLS, CDR2 YYNGEE, per germline. The CDR3 has 14 amino acids. Trimming left V 3 bases short and J 5 bases short, with 9 bases between. CDR3 amino acids: CASSARQDNSPLHF. The DNA for the CDR3 is TGTGCCAGCAGCGCCCGACAGGATAATTCACCCCTCCACTTT.

J is TRBJ2-7 and V is TRBV3-1 (or the pseudogene TRBV3-2), with D unresolved. Germline V gives CDR1 LGHDT, CDR2 YNNKEL (reference sequence). V was cut by 3 bases and J by 0 bases, with 6 bases left in between. CDR3 length: 13 residues. The DNA of the CDR3 is TGTGCCAGCAGCCACTCCAGCTCCTACGAGCAGTACTTC. Its translation: CASSHSSSYEQYF.

This chain uses TRBV2 with TRBJ1-6; D gene ambiguous. Trimming took off 4 bases at V and 5 bases at J, with 6 bases between the two ends. Germline assignment: CDR1 SNHLY and CDR2 FYNNEI. The CDR3 has 13 amino acids. This CDR3 is CASSVRDNSPLHF. As DNA, the CDR3 is TGTGCCAGCAGTGTGAGGGATAATTCACCCCTCCACTTT.

The chain links TRBV6-5 to TRBJ2-7; 11 bases align to TRBD1. After removal of 6 bases from V and 5 bases from J, the junction contained 9 bases not matched to a gene. Germline CDR1 MNHEY, CDR2 SVGAGI. The CDR3 is 15 residues long. The CDR3 bases are TGTGCCAGCAGCCCCTGGACAGGGGGCAACGACGAGCAGTACTTC. It encodes CASSPWTGGNDEQYF.

This clone occurred once. The V call is TRBV6-5, the J call TRBJ1-6; D remains ambiguous. Per germline, CDR1 MNHEY and CDR2 SVGAGI. V shed 10 bases and J shed 3 bases, with 16 bases lying between them. This CDR3 has 15 amino acids. The CDR3: CATISGEGYNSPLHF. CDR3 nucleotide sequence: TGTGCCACCATCAGCGGCGAGGGCTATAATTCACCCCTCCACTTT.